Below are 14 T cell receptor beta chains sequenced from a single sample in a study of blood T cell repertoires in COVID-19 (dated by TCRdb to 2020 to 2021). The library was prepared using the immunoSEQ multiplex PCR assay. The clones in this table, taken by TCRdb from immuneACCESS, are in-frame only. Not every clone is retained; where verified, under half of the shortfall comes from an unresolved V gene, and the cause of the rest is unknown. This sample is represented by approximately 100,000 clones; about 88% of them were singletons. The ten top clones hold roughly 5.3% of the sample. Source material: peripheral blood. The source of these receptors is a human donor in a cohort sampled during active COVID-19.

The genes are TRBV19 and TRBJ1-6; 7 nucleotides align to TRBD1. Germline CDR1 reads LNHDA; CDR2 reads SQIVND (reference sequence). V trimming: 7 bases; J trimming: 7 bases; junction bases outside the gene matches: 7. The CDR3 is 14 amino acids. CDR3 sequence reads: CASTTGTANSPLHF. The CDR3 DNA follows: TGTGCCAGTACCACCGGGACAGCCAATTCACCCCTCCACTTT. Full variable domain (missing parts from reference TRBV19 and TRBJ1-6): DGGITQSPKYLFRKEGQNVTLSCEQNLNHDAMYWYRQDPGQGLRLIYYSQIVNDFQKGDIAEGYSVSREKKESFPLTVTSAQKNPTAFYLCASTTGTANSPLHFGNGTRLTVT.

The chain joins TRBV9 to TRBJ1-2, with a tentative D call TRBD1 (6 bases). This CDR3 has 15 residues. The germline CDR1 and CDR2 sequences are SGDLS and YYNGEE. V lost 4 bases, J lost 4 bases, and 17 bases lay in between. The CDR3 region has the DNA TGTGCCAGCAGCTCCCCCCCCCAGGGGCTCTATGGCTACACCTTC. Protein product: CASSSPPQGLYGYTF.

The chain combines TRBV7-9 with TRBJ1-2; TRBD1 is a possible D gene (6 bases). Per germline, CDR1 SEHNR and CDR2 FQNEAQ (reference sequence). CDR3 size: 15 residues. The ends were cut back, 0 bases at V and 6 bases at J, with 14 bases in the middle. The DNA for the CDR3 is TGTGCCAGCAGCTTAGCGCTATCAGGGGCGGATGGCTACACCTTC. Its translation is CASSLALSGADGYTF.

The chain combines TRBV5-4 with TRBJ2-4; a possible D gene is TRBD1 (9 bases). CDR1 is SGHNT, CDR2 YYREEE, per germline (reference sequence). The V end lost 4 bases, the J end lost 8 bases, and 22 bases lay between the germline ends. The CDR3 is made up of 16 amino acids. CDR3 region: CASSPTAGGQGDIQYF. The CDR3 DNA reads TGTGCCAGCAGCCCAACCGCGGGGGGACAGGGTGACATTCAGTACTTC.

The rearrangement joins TRBV5-5 to TRBJ1-5, with D hard to call. Germline V gives CDR1 SGHKS, CDR2 YYEKEE (reference sequence). This CDR3 has 16 amino acids. Trimming took 4 bases from V and 3 from J, leaving 17 bases between them. This chain's CDR3 is CASSRGMLGSNQPQHF. CDR3 bases: TGTGCCAGCAGCCGGGGAATGCTAGGGTCCAATCAGCCCCAGCATTTT. The full variable domain, with the rest looked up from reference TRBV5-5 and TRBJ1-5, is DAGVTQSPTHLIKTRGQQVTLRCSPISGHKSVSWYQQVLGQGPQFIFQYYEKEERGRGNFPDRFSARQFPNYSSELNVNALLLGDSALYLCASSRGMLGSNQPQHFGDGTRLSIL.

The chain has TRBV5-1 and TRBJ2-3; a possible D gene is TRBD1 (6 bases). The ends were cut back, 4 bases at V and 0 bases at J, with 12 bases in the middle. Germline V lookup: CDR1 SGHRS, CDR2 YFSETQ. The CDR3 totals 15 residues. This CDR3 reads CASSPGQTSTDTQYF. The DNA for the CDR3 is TGCGCCAGCAGCCCTGGACAGACTAGCACAGATACGCAGTATTTT.

This chain joins TRBV5-4 and TRBJ2-7; TRBD2 matches 14 bases. This CDR3 region has 15 residues. The germline V gene encodes CDR1 SGHNT and CDR2 YYREEE (reference sequence). V gave up 3 bases and J gave up 7 bases; unmatched junction bases: 6. The DNA of the CDR3 is TGTGCCAGCAGCTGGGGACTAGCGGGAGTGCGGGAGCAGTACTTC. Translation gives CASSWGLAGVREQYF.

This clone has only one observation. The genes are TRBV2 and TRBJ1-1, with D unclear. Trimming shortened V by 6 bases and J by 1 base, and 9 bases separated the two germline ends. This CDR3 spans 13 amino acids. Germline CDR1 reads SNHLY; CDR2 reads FYNNEI. The CDR3 is CASRVEGNTEAFF. CDR3 coding DNA: TGTGCCAGCAGAGTCGAGGGGAACACTGAAGCTTTCTTT.

In its sample, this clone was seen once. The chain couples TRBV7-2 to TRBJ2-7; D may be TRBD1 (5 bases). V dropped 5 bases and J dropped 4 bases, with 21 bases sitting between them. This CDR3 is built from 16 residues. Germline V lookup: CDR1 SGHTA, CDR2 FQGNSA. CDR3 bases: TGTGCCAGCAGCGCCCGGCAGGGTTGGTTTAGTTACGAGCAGTACTTC. This translates into CASSARQGWFSYEQYF.

This chain joins TRBV10-3 and TRBJ2-2, with no clear D. There are 14 residues in the CDR3. Trimming removed 11 bases at V and 1 base at J, with 14 bases between. Germline CDR1 is ENHRY and CDR2 is SYGVKD. The CDR3 spells CAAAQPGNTGELFF. In DNA form, the CDR3 reads TGTGCCGCCGCCCAACCAGGGAACACCGGGGAGCTGTTTTTT.

In this sample, this clone turned up a few times. The J gene is TRBJ1-2, the V gene TRBV28; 8 bases map to TRBD1. The V gene end was trimmed by 6 bases and the J gene end by 4 bases; junction bases not matched to a gene: 7. Germline V lookup: CDR1 MDHEN, CDR2 SYDVKM. The CDR3 length is 14 residues. DNA for the CDR3: TGTGCCAGCAGAATGCCGGGACAGGCCTATGGCTACACCTTC. Translation: CASRMPGQAYGYTF.

This chain uses TRBV29-1 with TRBJ2-7; a possible D gene is TRBD2 (5 bases). V was clipped by 4 bases and J by 9 bases, with 19 bases between them. The germline CDR1 and CDR2 sequences are SQVTM and ANQGSEA. The CDR3 extends over 13 amino acids. The CDR3 here is CSVGGRDSKGQYF. Written as DNA, the CDR3 is TGCAGCGTTGGGGGTCGGGATTCGAAAGGGCAGTACTTC.

The chain joins TRBV3-1 (or the pseudogene TRBV3-2) to TRBJ2-3; TRBD1 aligns across 8 bases. Germline CDR1 LGHDT, CDR2 YNNKEL (reference sequence). V lost 5 bases, J lost 6 bases, and 10 bases stayed unmatched. This CDR3 spans 15 amino acids. The CDR3 spells CASSRQGSPFDTQYF. The DNA for the CDR3 is TGTGCCAGCAGCAGACAGGGGAGTCCTTTCGATACGCAGTATTTT.

The rearrangement links TRBV24-1 to TRBJ2-5, with a possible D match to TRBD2 (7 bases). The CDR3 totals 14 residues. Germline CDR1 is KGHDR and CDR2 is SFDVKD. The ends were cut back, 4 bases at V and 4 bases at J, with 12 bases in the middle. CDR3 in amino acids: CATSEGGAAETQYF. In DNA form, the CDR3 reads TGTGCCACCAGTGAAGGGGGGGCCGCAGAGACCCAGTACTTC.